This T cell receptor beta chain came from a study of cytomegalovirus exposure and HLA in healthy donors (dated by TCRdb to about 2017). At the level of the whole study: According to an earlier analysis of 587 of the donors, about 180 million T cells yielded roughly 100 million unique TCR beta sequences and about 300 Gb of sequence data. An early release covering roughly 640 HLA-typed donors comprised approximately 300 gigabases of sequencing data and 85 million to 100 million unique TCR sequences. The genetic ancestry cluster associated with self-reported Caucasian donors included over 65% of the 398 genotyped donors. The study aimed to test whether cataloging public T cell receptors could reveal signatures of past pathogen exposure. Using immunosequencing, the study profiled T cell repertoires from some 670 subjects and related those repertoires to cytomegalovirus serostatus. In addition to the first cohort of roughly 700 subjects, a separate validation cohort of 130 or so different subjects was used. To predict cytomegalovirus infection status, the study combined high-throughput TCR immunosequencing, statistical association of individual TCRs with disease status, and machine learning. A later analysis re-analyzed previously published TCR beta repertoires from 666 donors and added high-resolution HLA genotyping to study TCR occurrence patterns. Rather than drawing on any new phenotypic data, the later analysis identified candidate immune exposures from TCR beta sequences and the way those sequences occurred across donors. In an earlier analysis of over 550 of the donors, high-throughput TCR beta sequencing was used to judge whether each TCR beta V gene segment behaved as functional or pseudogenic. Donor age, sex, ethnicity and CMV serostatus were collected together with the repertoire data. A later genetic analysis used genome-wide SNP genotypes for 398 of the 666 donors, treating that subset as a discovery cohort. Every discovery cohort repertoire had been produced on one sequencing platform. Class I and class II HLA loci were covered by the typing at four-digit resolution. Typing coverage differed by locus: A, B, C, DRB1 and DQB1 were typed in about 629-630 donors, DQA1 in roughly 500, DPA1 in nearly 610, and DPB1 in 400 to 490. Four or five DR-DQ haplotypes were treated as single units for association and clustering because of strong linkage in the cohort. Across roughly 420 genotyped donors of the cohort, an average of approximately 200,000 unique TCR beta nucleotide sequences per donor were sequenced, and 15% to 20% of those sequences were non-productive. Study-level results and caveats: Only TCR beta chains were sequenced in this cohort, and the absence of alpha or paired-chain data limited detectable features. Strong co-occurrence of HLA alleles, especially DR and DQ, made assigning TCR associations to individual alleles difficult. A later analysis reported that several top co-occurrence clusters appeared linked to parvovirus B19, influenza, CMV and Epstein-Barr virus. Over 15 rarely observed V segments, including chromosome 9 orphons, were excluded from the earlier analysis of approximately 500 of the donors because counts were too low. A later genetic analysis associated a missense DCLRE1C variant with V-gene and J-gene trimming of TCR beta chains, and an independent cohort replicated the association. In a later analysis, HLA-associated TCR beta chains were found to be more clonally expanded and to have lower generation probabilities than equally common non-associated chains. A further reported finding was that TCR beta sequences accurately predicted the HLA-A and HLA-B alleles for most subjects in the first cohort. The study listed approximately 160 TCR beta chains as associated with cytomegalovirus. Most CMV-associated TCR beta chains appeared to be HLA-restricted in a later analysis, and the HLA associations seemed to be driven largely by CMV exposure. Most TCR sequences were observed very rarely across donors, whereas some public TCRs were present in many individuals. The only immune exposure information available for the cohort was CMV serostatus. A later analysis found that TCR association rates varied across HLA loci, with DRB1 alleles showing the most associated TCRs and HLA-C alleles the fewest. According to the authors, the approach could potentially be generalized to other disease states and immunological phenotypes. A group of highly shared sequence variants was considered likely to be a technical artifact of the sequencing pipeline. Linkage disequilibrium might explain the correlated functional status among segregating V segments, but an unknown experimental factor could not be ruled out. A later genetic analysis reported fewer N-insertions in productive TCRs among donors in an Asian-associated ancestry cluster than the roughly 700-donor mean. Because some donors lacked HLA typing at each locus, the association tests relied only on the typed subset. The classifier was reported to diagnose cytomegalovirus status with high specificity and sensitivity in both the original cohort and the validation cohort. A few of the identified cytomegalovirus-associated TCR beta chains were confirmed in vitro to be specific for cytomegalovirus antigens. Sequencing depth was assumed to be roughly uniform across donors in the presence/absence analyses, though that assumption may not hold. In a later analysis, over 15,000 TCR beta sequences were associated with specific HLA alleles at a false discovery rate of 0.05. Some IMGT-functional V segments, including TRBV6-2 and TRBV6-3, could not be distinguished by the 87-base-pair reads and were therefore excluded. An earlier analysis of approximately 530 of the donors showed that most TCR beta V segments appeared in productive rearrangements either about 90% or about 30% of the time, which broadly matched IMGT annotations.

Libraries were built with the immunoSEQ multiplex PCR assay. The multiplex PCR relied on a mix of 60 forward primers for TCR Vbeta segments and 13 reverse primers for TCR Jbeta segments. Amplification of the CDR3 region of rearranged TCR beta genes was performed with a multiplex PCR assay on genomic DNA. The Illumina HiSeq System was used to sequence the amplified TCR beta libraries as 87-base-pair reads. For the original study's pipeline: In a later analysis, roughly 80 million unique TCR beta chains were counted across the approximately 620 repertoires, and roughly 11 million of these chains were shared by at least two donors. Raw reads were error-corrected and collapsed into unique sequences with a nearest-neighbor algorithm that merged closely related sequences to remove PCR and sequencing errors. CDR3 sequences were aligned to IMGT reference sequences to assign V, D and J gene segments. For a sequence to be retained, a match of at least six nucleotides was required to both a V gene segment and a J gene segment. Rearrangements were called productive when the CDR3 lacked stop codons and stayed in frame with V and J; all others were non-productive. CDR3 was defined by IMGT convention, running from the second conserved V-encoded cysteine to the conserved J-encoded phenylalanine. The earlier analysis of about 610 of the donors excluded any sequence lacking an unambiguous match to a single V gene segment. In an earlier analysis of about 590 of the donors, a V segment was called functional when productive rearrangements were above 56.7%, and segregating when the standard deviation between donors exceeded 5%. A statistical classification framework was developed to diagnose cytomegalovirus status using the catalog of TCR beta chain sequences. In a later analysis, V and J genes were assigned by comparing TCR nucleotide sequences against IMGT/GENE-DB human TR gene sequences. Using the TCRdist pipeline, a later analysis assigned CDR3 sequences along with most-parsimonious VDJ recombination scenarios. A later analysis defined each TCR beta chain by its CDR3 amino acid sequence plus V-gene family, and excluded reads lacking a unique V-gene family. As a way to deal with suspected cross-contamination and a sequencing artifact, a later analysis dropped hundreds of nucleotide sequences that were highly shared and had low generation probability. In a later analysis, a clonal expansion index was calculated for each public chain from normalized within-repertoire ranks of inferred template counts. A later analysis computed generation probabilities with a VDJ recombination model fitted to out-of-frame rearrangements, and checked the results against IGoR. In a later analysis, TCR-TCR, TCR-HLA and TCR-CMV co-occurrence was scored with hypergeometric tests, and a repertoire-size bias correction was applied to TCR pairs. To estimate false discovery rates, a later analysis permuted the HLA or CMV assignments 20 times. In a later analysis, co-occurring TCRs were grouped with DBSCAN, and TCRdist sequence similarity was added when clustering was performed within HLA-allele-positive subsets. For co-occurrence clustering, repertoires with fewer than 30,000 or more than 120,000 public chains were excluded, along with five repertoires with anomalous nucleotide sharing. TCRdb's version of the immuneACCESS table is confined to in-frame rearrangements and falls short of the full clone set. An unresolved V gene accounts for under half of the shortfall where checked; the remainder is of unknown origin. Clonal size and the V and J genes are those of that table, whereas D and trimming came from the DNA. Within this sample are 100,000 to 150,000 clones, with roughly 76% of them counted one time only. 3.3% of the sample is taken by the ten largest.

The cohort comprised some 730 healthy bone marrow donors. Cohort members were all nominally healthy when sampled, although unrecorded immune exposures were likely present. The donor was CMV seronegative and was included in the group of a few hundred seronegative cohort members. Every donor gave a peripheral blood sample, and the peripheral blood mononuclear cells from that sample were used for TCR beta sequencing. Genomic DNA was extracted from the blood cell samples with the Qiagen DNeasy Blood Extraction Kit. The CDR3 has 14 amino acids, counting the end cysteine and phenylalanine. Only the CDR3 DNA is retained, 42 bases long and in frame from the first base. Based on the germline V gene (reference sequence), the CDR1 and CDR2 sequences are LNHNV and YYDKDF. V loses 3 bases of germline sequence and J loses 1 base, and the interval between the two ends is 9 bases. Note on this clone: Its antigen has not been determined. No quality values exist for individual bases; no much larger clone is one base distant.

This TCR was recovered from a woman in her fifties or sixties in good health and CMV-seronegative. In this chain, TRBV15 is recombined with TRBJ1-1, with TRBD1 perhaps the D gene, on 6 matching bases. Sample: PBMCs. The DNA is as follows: TGTGCCACCAGCAGCCCGGACAGGAACACTGAAGCTTTCTTT. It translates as CATSSPDRNTEAFF.